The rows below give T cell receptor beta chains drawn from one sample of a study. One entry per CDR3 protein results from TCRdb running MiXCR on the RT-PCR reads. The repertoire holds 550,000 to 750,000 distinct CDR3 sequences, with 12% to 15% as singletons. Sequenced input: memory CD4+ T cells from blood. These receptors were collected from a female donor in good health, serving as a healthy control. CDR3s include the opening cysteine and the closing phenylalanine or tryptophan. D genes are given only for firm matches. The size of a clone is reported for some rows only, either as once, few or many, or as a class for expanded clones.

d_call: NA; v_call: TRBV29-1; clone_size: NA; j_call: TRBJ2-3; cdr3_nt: TGCAGCGCCCTACGACAGCGTAGCACAGATACGCAGTATTTT; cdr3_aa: CSALRQRSTDTQYF
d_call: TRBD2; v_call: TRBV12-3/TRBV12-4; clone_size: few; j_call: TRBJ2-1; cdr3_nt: TGTGCCAGCAGACCGACTAGCGGGAGGGGATTGGGAGGCGGCAATGAGCAGTTCTTC; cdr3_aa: CASRPTSGRGLGGGNEQFF
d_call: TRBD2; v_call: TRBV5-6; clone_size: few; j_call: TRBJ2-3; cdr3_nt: TGTGCCAGCAGCTTGCCGGGACTAGGGGCGTCAGATACGCAGTATTTT; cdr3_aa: CASSLPGLGASDTQYF
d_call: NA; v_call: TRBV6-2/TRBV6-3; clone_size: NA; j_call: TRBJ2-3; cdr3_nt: TGTGCCAGCAGCCGACCGGGACTCATCACATATACGCAGTATTTT; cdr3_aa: CASSRPGLITYTQYF
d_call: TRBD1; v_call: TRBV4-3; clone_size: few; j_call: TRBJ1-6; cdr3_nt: TGCGCCAGCAGCCAAACAGGGGTTTCACCCCTCCACTTT; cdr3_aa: CASSQTGVSPLHF
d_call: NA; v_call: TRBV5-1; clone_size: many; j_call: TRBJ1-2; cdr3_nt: TGCGCCAGCAGATATGAGAACAACTATGGCTACACCTTC; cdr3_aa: CASRYENNYGYTF
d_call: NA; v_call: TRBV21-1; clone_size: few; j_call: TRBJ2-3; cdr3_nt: TGTGCCAGCAGCAAAGACCGGGAAAGCGGGGGGGCCCCCACAGATACGCAGTATTTT; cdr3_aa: CASSKDRESGGAPTDTQYF
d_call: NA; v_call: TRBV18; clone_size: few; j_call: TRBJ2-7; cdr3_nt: TGTGCCAGCTCACGAGGGGAGAACTATTACGGTCTCGAGCAGTACTTC; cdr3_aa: CASSRGENYYGLEQYF
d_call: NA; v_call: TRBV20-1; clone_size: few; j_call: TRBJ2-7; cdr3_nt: TGCAGTGCTAGCAGGGACAATGCTGGCTACGAGCAGTACTTC; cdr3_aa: CSASRDNAGYEQYF
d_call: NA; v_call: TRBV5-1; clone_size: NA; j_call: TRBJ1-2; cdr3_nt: TGCGCCAGCACCCGGCGGGGGGCGCCGGAGTCTGGCTACACCTTC; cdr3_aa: CASTRRGAPESGYTF
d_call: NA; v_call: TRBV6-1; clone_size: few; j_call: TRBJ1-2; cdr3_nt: TGTGCCAGCACAAATCCGGGGTATGGCTACACCTTC; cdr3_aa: CASTNPGYGYTF
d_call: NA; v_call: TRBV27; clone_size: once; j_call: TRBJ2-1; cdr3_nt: TGTGCCAGCAGTTACTCTAGCGCCGACATGTTCTTC; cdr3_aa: CASSYSSADMFF
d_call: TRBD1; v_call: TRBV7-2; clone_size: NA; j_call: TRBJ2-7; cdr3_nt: TGTGCCAGCACGTGGGGACAGGCCTGGGTGGAGCAGTACTTC; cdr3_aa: CASTWGQAWVEQYF
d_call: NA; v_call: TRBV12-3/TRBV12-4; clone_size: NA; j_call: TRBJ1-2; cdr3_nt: TGTGCCAGCAGCTCGGGGGGTGATTTCTATGGCTACACCTTC; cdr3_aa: CASSSGGDFYGYTF
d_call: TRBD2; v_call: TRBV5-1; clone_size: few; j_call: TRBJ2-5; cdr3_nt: TGCGCCAGCAGCTTTGGGGGACTAGCGGGAGTAGACCAAGAGACCCAGTACTTC; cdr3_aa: CASSFGGLAGVDQETQYF
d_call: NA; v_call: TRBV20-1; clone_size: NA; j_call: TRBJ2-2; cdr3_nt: TGCAGCCTCCGCAATACCGGGGAGCTGTTTTTT; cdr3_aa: CSLRNTGELFF